This T cell receptor (beta chain) is drawn from a study of T cell responses to AZD1222 COVID-19 vaccine. Whole-study context: Second-dose timings of about 4 or about 12 weeks were pooled.

On this clone itself: Its antigen remains unidentified.

The assay was immunoSEQ multiplex PCR, and TCRdb's table has in-frame clones only and misses some. The sample carries more than 100,000 clones, around nine tenths recorded once. Overall study results and limits: Repertoires were obtained only post-peak T cell response. Close to half of all spike-specific TCRs reportedly target regions of the variants that are unmutated. The breadth and depth of Spike-specific TCRs increased once two AZD1222 doses had been given.

There are 15 residues in the CDR3. Germline assignment: CDR1 LGHDT and CDR2 YNNKEL (reference sequence). The ends were cut back, 4 bases at V and 4 bases at J, with 17 bases in the middle. The TCR comes from an adult in good health. This chain uses TRBV3-1 (or the pseudogene TRBV3-2) with TRBJ2-7; D ambiguous. The starting material was peripheral blood, obtained on day 0 of AZD1222 vaccination. In nucleotides, the CDR3 is TGTGCCAGCAGCCTCGAGGTTTGGGGTGAATACGAGCAGTACTTC. It yields the protein CASSLEVWGEYEQYF.